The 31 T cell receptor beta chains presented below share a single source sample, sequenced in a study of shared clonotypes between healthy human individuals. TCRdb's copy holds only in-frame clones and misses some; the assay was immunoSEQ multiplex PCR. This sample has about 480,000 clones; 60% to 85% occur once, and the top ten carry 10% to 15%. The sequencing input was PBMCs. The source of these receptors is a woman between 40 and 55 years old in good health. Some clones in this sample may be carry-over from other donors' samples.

CDR3 sequence (DNA): TGTGCCAGCAGCTTAGGCCTACCGGGACAGGGGCACAATGAGCAGTTCTTC. Its protein is CASSLGLPGQGHNEQFF. The chain is built from TRBV7-2 and TRBJ2-1, with TRBD1 matching over 10 bases. V trimming: 1 base; J trimming: 5 bases; junction bases outside the gene matches: 8. From germline, CDR1 is SGHTA and CDR2 FQGNSA. The CDR3 consists of 17 residues.

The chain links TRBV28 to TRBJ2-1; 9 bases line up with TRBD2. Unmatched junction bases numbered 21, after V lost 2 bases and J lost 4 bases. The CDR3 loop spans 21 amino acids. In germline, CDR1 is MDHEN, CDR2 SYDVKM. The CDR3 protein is CASSLILGWREGALWYNEQFF. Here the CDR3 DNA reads TGTGCCAGCAGTTTAATTTTAGGGTGGCGGGAGGGCGCTTTATGGTACAATGAGCAGTTCTTC.

The CDR3 region is CASSEVAGNQPQHF. The CDR3 DNA follows: TGTGCCAGCAGTGAGGTCGCAGGCAATCAGCCCCAGCATTTT. The V and J genes are TRBV6-1 and TRBJ1-5, with D unresolved. The CDR3 totals 14 residues. Trimming took off 3 bases at V and 2 bases at J, with 8 bases between the two ends. Germline values: CDR1 MNHNS, CDR2 SASEGT.

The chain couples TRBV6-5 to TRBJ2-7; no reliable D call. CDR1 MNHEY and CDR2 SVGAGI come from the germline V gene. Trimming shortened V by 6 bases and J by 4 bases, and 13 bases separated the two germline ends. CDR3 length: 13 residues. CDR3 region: CASRTSDGYEQYF. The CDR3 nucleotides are TGTGCCAGCAGGACTTCGGACGGATACGAGCAGTACTTC.

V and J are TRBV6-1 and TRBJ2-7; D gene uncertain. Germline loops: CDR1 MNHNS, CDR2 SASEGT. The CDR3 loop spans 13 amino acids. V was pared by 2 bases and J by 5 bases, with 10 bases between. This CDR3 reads CASSEPESHEQYF. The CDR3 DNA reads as TGTGCCAGCAGTGAACCGGAGTCTCACGAGCAGTACTTC.

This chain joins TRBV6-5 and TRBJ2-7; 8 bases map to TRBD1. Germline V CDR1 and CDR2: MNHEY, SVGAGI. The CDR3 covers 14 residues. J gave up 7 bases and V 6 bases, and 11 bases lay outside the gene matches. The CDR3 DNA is TGTGCCAGCAGCCCCGACAGGGGAACGTGGGAGCAGTACTTC. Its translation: CASSPDRGTWEQYF.

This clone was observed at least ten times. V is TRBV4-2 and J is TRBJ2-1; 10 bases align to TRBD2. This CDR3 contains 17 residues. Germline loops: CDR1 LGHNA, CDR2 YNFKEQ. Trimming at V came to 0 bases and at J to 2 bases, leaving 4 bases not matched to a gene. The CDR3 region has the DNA TGTGCCAGCAGCCAAGAAGAGACTAGCGGGCCCTACAATGAGCAGTTCTTC. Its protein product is CASSQEETSGPYNEQFF.

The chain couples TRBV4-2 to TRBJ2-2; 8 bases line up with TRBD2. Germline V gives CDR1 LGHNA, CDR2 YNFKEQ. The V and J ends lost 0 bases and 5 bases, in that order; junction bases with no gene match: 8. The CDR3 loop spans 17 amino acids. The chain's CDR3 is CASSQDLSGRDTGELFF. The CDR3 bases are TGTGCCAGCAGCCAAGATCTCAGCGGGAGAGATACCGGGGAGCTGTTTTTT.

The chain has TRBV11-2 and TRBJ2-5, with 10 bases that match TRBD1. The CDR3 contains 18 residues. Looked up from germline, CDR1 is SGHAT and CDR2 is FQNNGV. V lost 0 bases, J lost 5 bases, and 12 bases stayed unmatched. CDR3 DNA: TGTGCCAGCAGCTTAGATCGCCCCGGGACAGGGGCCTTGGAGACCCAGTACTTC. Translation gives CASSLDRPGTGALETQYF.

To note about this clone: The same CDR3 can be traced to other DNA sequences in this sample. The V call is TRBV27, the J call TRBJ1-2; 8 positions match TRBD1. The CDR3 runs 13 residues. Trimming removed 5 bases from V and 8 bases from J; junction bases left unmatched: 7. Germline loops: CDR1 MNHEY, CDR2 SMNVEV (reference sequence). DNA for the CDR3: TGTGCCAGCAGTCCAGGACAGGGCGAAGGCTACACCTTC. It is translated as CASSPGQGEGYTF.

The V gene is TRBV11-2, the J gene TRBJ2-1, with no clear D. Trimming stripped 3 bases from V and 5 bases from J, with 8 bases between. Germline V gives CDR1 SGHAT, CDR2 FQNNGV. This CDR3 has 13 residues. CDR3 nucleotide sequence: TGTGCCAGCAGCTTTTCACGAGACAATGAGCAGTTCTTC. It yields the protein CASSFSRDNEQFF.

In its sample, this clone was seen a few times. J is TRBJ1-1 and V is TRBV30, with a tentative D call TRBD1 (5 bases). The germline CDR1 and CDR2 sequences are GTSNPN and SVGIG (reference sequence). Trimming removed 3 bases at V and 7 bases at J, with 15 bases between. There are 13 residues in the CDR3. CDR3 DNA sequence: TGTGCCTGGAGGGAGGACACCCCCCGTGAAGCTTTCTTT. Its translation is CAWREDTPREAFF.

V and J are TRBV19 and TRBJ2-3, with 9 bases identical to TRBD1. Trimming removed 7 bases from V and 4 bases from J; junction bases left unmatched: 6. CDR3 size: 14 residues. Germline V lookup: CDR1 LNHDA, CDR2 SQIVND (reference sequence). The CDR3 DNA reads TGTGCCAGTACCCGACAGGGGGGGGCAGATACGCAGTATTTT. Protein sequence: CASTRQGGADTQYF.

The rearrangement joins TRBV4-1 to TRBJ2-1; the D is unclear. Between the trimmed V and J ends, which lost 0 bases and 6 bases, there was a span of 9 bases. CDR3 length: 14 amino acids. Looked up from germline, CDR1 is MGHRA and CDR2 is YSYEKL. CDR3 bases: TGCGCCAGCAGCCAAGAGGCCTACTCCAATGAGCAGTTCTTC. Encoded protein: CASSQEAYSNEQFF.

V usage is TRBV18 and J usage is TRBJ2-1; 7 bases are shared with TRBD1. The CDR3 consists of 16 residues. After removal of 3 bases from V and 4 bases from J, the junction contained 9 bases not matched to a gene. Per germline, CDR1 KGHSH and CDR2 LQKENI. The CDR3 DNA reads TGTGCCAGCTCACCCCCCCAGGGACAGACTTACAATGAGCAGTTCTTC. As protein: CASSPPQGQTYNEQFF.

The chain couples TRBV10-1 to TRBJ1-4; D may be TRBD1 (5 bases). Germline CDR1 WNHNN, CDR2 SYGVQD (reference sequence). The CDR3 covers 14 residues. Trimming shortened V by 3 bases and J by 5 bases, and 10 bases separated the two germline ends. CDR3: CASSDKGANEKLFF. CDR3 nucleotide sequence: TGCGCCAGCAGTGATAAAGGGGCCAATGAAAAACTGTTTTTT.

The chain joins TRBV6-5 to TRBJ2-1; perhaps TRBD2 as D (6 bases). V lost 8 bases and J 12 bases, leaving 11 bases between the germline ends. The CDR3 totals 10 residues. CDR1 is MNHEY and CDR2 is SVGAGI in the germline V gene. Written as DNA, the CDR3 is TGTGCCAGCCGGGGGAGCTCGCAGTTCTTC. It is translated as CASRGSSQFF.

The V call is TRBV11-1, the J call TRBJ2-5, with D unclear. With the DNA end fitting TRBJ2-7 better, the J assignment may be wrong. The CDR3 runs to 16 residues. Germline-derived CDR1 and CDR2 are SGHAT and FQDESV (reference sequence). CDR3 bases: TGTGCCAGCAGCTTTCGGTCAATCAGCTTGACCTACGAGCAGTACTTC. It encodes CASSFRSISLTYEQYF.

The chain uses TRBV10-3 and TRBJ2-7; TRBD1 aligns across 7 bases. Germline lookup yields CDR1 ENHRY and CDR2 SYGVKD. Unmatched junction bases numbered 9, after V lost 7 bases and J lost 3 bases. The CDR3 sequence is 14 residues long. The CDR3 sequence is CAINDRAGNYEQYF. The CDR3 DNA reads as TGTGCCATCAACGACAGGGCGGGTAACTACGAGCAGTACTTC.

The CDR3 nucleotides are TGTGCCAGCAGGCCCACAGCAGGGCCTTACCGTCCGAACACCGGGGAGCTGTTTTTT. It is translated as CASRPTAGPYRPNTGELFF. The gene calls are TRBV7-6 and TRBJ2-2; weak D call: TRBD1 (5 bases). The CDR3 is made up of 19 amino acids. V was shortened by 6 bases and J by 0 bases, with 23 bases between the two germline ends. The V gene's germline CDR1 is SGHVS and CDR2 FNYEAQ.

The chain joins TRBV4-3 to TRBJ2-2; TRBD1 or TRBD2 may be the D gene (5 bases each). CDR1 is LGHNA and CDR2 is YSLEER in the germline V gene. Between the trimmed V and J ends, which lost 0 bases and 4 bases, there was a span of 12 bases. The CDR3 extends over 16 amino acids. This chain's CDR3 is CASSQELGDPTGELFF. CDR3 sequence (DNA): TGCGCCAGCAGCCAAGAATTAGGGGACCCCACCGGGGAGCTGTTTTTT.

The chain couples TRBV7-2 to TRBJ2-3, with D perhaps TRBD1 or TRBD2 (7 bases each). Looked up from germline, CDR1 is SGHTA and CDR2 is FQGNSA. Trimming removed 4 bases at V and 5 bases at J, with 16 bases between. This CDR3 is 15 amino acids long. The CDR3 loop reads CASSSQGGGVDTQYF. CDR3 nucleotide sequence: TGTGCCAGCAGCTCCCAGGGGGGGGGAGTAGATACGCAGTATTTT.

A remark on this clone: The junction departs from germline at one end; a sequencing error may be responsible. CDR3 in DNA: TGTGCTAGCAGCCGGACTAGCGGGCCATACAATGAGCAGTTCTTC. As protein: CASSRTSGPYNEQFF. V usage is TRBV7-7 and J usage is TRBJ2-1; 11 bases line up with TRBD2. CDR1 and CDR2 (germline): SSHAT, FNYEAQ (reference sequence). The CDR3 is 15 residues long.

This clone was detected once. The CDR3 nucleotides read TGTGCCACCACCCCCCGGACACCCTACGAGCAGTACTTC. Protein sequence: CATTPRTPYEQYF. This chain joins TRBV27 and TRBJ2-7; tentatively, D is TRBD1 (5 bases). Germline assignment: CDR1 MNHEY and CDR2 SMNVEV (reference sequence). This CDR3 comprises 13 residues. V was trimmed by 10 bases and J by 2 bases, leaving 15 bases between them.

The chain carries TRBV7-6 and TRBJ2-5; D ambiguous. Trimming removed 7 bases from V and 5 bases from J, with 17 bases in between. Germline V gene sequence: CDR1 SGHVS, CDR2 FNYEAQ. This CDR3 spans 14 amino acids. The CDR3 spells CASKLGAQRETQYF. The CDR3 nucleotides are TGTGCCAGCAAGCTTGGAGCGCAGAGGGAGACCCAGTACTTC.

CDR3 in amino acids: CASSRLGRSTDTQYF. The CDR3 nucleotides are TGTGCCAGCAGCCGCCTGGGCCGTAGCACAGATACGCAGTATTTT. The V gene is TRBV7-6, the J gene TRBJ2-3; no clear D gene. Germline V gene data show CDR1 as SGHVS and CDR2 as FNYEAQ. The V gene lost 5 bases and the J gene lost 0 bases, with 12 bases spanning the gap. This CDR3 has 15 residues.

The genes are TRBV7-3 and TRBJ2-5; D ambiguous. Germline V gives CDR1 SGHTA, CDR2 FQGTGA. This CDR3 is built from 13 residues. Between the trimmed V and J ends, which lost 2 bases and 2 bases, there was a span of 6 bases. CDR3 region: CASSLGVQETQYF. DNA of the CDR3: TGTGCCAGCAGCTTAGGGGTACAAGAGACCCAGTACTTC.

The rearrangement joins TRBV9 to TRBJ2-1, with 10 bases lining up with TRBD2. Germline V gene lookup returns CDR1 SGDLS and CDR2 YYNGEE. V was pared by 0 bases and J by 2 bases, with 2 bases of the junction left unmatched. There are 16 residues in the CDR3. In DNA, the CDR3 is TGTGCCAGCAGCGTAGAACTAGCGGGGACCTACAATGAGCAGTTCTTC. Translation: CASSVELAGTYNEQFF.

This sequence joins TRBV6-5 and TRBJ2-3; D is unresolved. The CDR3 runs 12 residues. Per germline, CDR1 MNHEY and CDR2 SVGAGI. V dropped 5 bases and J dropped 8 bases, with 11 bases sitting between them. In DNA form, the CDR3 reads TGTGCCAGCAGTCAACAAGATGGTACGCAGTATTTT. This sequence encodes CASSQQDGTQYF.

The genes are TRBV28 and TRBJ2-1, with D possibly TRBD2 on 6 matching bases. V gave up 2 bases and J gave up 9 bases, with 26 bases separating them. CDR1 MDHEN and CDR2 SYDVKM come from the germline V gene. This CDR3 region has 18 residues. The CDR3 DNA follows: TGTGCCAGCAGTTTAGCCCCCGGGGGAGAGCGGACCCCGGGTGAGCAGTTCTTC. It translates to CASSLAPGGERTPGEQFF.

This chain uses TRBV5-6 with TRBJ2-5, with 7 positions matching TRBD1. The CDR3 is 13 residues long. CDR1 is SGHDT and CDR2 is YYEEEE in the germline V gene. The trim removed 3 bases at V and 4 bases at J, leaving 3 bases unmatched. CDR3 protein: CASSYRGRETQYF. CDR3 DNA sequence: TGTGCCAGCAGCTACAGGGGTCGAGAGACCCAGTACTTC. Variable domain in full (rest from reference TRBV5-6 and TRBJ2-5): DAGVTQSPTHLIKTRGQQVTLRCSPKSGHDTVSWYQQALGQGPQFIFQYYEEEERQRGNFPDRFSGHQFPNYSSELNVNALLLGDSALYLCASSYRGRETQYFGPGTRLLVL.